One and the same sample provided the 24 T cell receptor beta chains below, sequenced in a study of blood T cell repertoires in COVID-19. This table comes from immunoSEQ multiplex PCR, and its TCRdb copy is limited to in-frame clones, with some not included. The sample contains more than 100,000 clones, about 90% of which appear only once. Sample: peripheral blood. These receptors were taken from a man aged 45-65 years with active COVID-19.

This rearrangement joins TRBV6-2 or TRBV6-3 to TRBJ1-2, with TRBD1 matching 7 bases. Germline V gene sequence: CDR1 MNHEY, CDR2 SVGEGT. With V trimmed by 0 bases and J by 6 bases, 10 bases remained unmatched. The CDR3 is 16 amino acids. This chain's CDR3 is CASSYSLAVGQNGYTF. In nucleotides, the CDR3 is TGTGCCAGCAGTTACTCGCTAGCCGTGGGACAGAATGGCTACACCTTC.

V and J are TRBV4-2 and TRBJ2-5, with 11 bases aligning to TRBD2. The V segment lost 0 bases and the J segment 3 bases; nucleotides outside the gene matches: 3. The CDR3 runs 16 residues. Germline CDR1 and CDR2: LGHNA and YNFKEQ. CDR3 amino acids: CASSQDPSGGKETQYF. The CDR3 nucleotides are TGTGCCAGCAGCCAAGATCCTAGCGGGGGGAAAGAGACCCAGTACTTC.

V is TRBV5-1 and J is TRBJ2-1, with TRBD2 identical over 10 bases. Losses at the gene ends were 4 bases for V and 4 bases for J; bases not matched to a gene: 8. The CDR3 has 16 residues. CDR1 is SGHRS, CDR2 YFSETQ, per germline. DNA of the CDR3: TGCGCCAGCAGCGGGACCCCTAGCGGGGGATACAATGAGCAGTTCTTC. It translates to CASSGTPSGGYNEQFF.

The V and J genes are TRBV29-1 and TRBJ1-3; D call uncertain. This CDR3 spans 13 amino acids. CDR1 and CDR2 from the germline V gene are SQVTM and ANQGSEA. V was pared by 4 bases and J by 0 bases, with 7 bases between. CDR3 sequence reads: CSVVPVSGNTIYF. The DNA for the CDR3 is TGCAGCGTTGTACCAGTCTCTGGAAACACCATATATTTT.

This chain joins TRBV2 and TRBJ2-5, with D perhaps matching TRBD1 (8 bases). CDR1 is SNHLY and CDR2 is FYNNEI in the germline V gene. This CDR3 is 13 amino acids long. Between the trimmed V and J ends, which lost 5 bases and 5 bases, there was a span of 12 bases. CDR3 in amino acids: CASSHRGGETQYF. The CDR3 nucleotides read TGTGCCAGCAGTCACAGGGGGGGCGAGACCCAGTACTTC.

This chain joins TRBV7-2 and TRBJ2-3; 9 bases are a match to TRBD2. Looked up from germline, CDR1 is SGHTA and CDR2 is FQGNSA. CDR3 length equals 15 residues. V was clipped by 2 bases and J by 5 bases; unmatched bases: 5. CDR3: CASSLKAGGEDTQYF. As DNA, the CDR3 is TGTGCCAGCAGCTTAAAAGCGGGGGGCGAAGATACGCAGTATTTT.

This chain joins TRBV6-5 and TRBJ1-4; D possibly corresponds to TRBD1 (5 bases). This CDR3 comprises 15 residues. The V and J ends lost 6 bases and 8 bases respectively, with 19 bases between them. Germline V gives CDR1 MNHEY, CDR2 SVGAGI. CDR3 amino acids: CASSQMGQGGEKLFF. The CDR3 region has the DNA TGTGCCAGCAGCCAAATGGGGCAGGGAGGAGAAAAACTGTTTTTT.

The rearrangement links TRBV27 to TRBJ1-6; D is unclear. V shed 0 bases and J shed 6 bases, with 9 bases lying between them. CDR1 and CDR2 (germline): MNHEY, SMNVEV (reference sequence). The CDR3 contains 15 residues. The CDR3 sequence: CASSLSAGVNSPLHF. As DNA, the CDR3 is TGTGCCAGCAGTTTATCGGCAGGTGTTAATTCACCCCTCCACTTT.

The genes are TRBV15 and TRBJ2-5; possibly TRBD2 for D (5 bases). The CDR3 is 15 residues long. Looked up from germline, CDR1 is LNHNV and CDR2 is YYDKDF (reference sequence). V dropped 5 bases and J dropped 8 bases, with 21 bases sitting between them. CDR3 sequence: CATSEEGRTPDTQYF. The CDR3 DNA reads as TGTGCCACCAGCGAGGAAGGGCGGACTCCAGACACCCAGTACTTC.

Here the CDR3 DNA reads TGTGCCAGCAGCCTAAACAGGAACACTGAAGCTTTCTTT. As protein: CASSLNRNTEAFF. The rearrangement links TRBV7-2 to TRBJ1-1; D gene ambiguous. Germline V gives CDR1 SGHTA, CDR2 FQGNSA. Trimming pared 5 bases from V and 1 base from J, leaving 8 bases between. The CDR3 sequence is 13 residues long.

The chain carries TRBV29-1 and TRBJ2-1, with TRBD2 identical over 8 bases. The V and J ends lost 4 bases and 7 bases, in that order; junction bases with no gene match: 9. The CDR3 extends over 14 amino acids. In germline, CDR1 is SQVTM, CDR2 ANQGSEA. The CDR3 sequence is CSVAGGQAINEQFF. The CDR3 nucleotides read TGCAGCGTTGCGGGAGGGCAGGCGATAAATGAGCAGTTCTTC.

The chain uses TRBV6-5 and TRBJ2-3; D unclear. The CDR3 length is 12 residues. V was cut by 7 bases and J by 3 bases, with 8 bases left in between. CDR1 and CDR2 from the germline V gene are MNHEY and SVGAGI. The CDR3, as DNA: TGTGCCAGCACGGGTATGACAGATACGCAGTATTTT. Translating it yields CASTGMTDTQYF.

The gene calls are TRBV5-4 and TRBJ2-7, with 11 bases matching TRBD2. CDR1 and CDR2 (germline): SGHNT, YYREEE (reference sequence). The CDR3 length is 16 residues. V dropped 1 base and J dropped 4; count of bases not matched to a gene: 7. The CDR3 reads CASSLTGGLAVYEQYF. In DNA, the CDR3 is TGTGCCAGCAGCTTGACGGGGGGACTAGCGGTTTACGAGCAGTACTTC. The variable domain in full, with the rest retrieved from reference TRBV5-4 and TRBJ2-7, is ETGVTQSPTHLIKTRGQQVTLRCSSQSGHNTVSWYQQALGQGPQFIFQYYREEENGRGNFPPRFSGLQFPNYSSELNVNALELDDSALYLCASSLTGGLAVYEQYFGPGTRLTVT.

The J gene is TRBJ1-1, the V gene TRBV29-1; 7 bases agree with TRBD1. Germline CDR1 is SQVTM and CDR2 is ANQGSEA. This CDR3 spans 13 amino acids. Unmatched junction bases numbered 4, after V lost 6 bases and J lost 0 bases. The CDR3 DNA reads TGCAGCGTCCGGGACAGCCTGAACACTGAAGCTTTCTTT. Its protein product is CSVRDSLNTEAFF.

This chain uses TRBV29-1 with TRBJ1-4, with D perhaps matching TRBD1 (5 bases). V lost 8 bases and J lost 3, with 10 bases in between. The CDR3 length is 12 residues. CDR1 and CDR2 from the germline V gene are SQVTM and ANQGSEA. CDR3 in DNA: TGCAGCACAGCGGGGCCTAATGAAAAACTGTTTTTT. It is translated as CSTAGPNEKLFF.

The genes are TRBV5-5 and TRBJ2-5; D is perhaps TRBD1 (5 bases). CDR1 and CDR2 (germline): SGHKS, YYEKEE (reference sequence). Trimming took 6 bases from V and 4 from J, leaving 13 bases between them. The CDR3 has 13 residues. In DNA, the CDR3 is TGTGCCAGCAAACAGGCGACCCTAGAGACCCAGTACTTC. It codes for CASKQATLETQYF.

The CDR3 region is CAISGGQGENYGYTF. The CDR3 DNA reads TGTGCCATCAGTGGGGGACAGGGGGAAAACTATGGCTACACCTTC. V gene TRBV10-3 combines with J gene TRBJ1-2; 11 bases map to TRBD1. Germline CDR1 and CDR2: ENHRY and SYGVKD. Trimming cost V 4 bases and J 2 bases; bases outside gene matches: 3. CDR3 length: 15 amino acids.

V gene TRBV11-2 combines with J gene TRBJ1-2; D uncertain. This CDR3 has 11 amino acids. The V end lost 8 bases, the J end lost 4 bases, and 8 bases lay between the germline ends. Germline loops: CDR1 SGHAT, CDR2 FQNNGV. The CDR3: CASGEGYGYTF. For the CDR3, the DNA is TGTGCCAGCGGAGAGGGCTATGGCTACACCTTC.

In the case of this clone: Other DNA sequences in this sample translate to the same CDR3. This chain joins TRBV11-2 and TRBJ2-7; no clear D gene. V was shortened by 3 bases and J by 1 base, with 4 bases between the two germline ends. Germline V gene data show CDR1 as SGHAT and CDR2 as FQNNGV. This CDR3 has 12 amino acids. The CDR3 loop reads CASSFNSYEQYF. The CDR3 nucleotides are TGTGCCAGCAGCTTTAATTCCTACGAGCAGTACTTC.

The CDR3 is CASSSDSYGYTF. The CDR3 coding sequence is TGTGCCAGCAGCTCCGACAGTTATGGCTACACCTTC. The chain uses TRBV4-2 and TRBJ1-2, with TRBD1 as a possible D gene (5 bases). Germline V gives CDR1 LGHNA, CDR2 YNFKEQ. The V and J ends lost 5 bases and 5 bases respectively, with 9 bases between them. The CDR3 has 12 amino acids.

The rearrangement links TRBV19 to TRBJ2-5; 10 nucleotides match TRBD2. This CDR3 spans 16 amino acids. The J segment lost 3 bases and the V segment lost 2 bases, leaving 6 bases of the junction unmatched. Germline loops: CDR1 LNHDA, CDR2 SQIVND (reference sequence). This CDR3 reads CASSIRSSGGKETQYF. The CDR3 DNA reads as TGTGCCAGTAGTATAAGGTCTAGCGGGGGAAAAGAGACCCAGTACTTC.

The genes are TRBV9 and TRBJ2-1; 9 bases are shared with TRBD1. V gave up 4 bases and J gave up 5 bases; unmatched junction bases: 4. The CDR3 is made up of 14 amino acids. Germline CDR1 reads SGDLS; CDR2 reads YYNGEE. DNA for the CDR3: TGTGCCAGCAGCACCGGGACAGGGAACAATGAGCAGTTCTTC. Its protein product is CASSTGTGNNEQFF.

This chain connects TRBV7-2 to TRBJ2-3; 8 bases match TRBD1. The CDR3 is 17 residues long. The J segment lost 2 bases and the V segment lost 0 bases, leaving 7 bases of the junction unmatched. Germline CDR1 and CDR2: SGHTA and FQGNSA. The CDR3 DNA sequence: TGTGCCAGCAGCTTAGCAACAGGGGGGACAGCCACAGATACGCAGTATTTT. This sequence encodes CASSLATGGTATDTQYF.

This chain connects TRBV19 to TRBJ2-5; 10 bases agree with TRBD2. CDR3 length: 15 amino acids. With 8 bases clipped from V and 3 bases from J, the junction kept 9 bases outside the gene matches. Germline V lookup: CDR1 LNHDA, CDR2 SQIVND (reference sequence). The CDR3 nucleotides are TGTGCCAGTTCGGATAGCGGGGGGACAAAAGAGACCCAGTACTTC. Translation gives CASSDSGGTKETQYF.